This TCR beta chain was documented in a study of identical twins. Overall study results and limits: Weaker excess sharing between twins was seen in beta out-of-frame sequences.

This clonotype was picked up a small number of times. Its specificity is not known. At one of its ends the junction is not consistent with the germline gene, which may arise from a read error. CDR1 and CDR2 (germline): DFQATT, SNEGSKA (reference sequence). This CDR3 has 15 residues. With no exceptions, donors were healthy Caucasians. TCRdb re-called the 5' RACE reads through MiXCR, storing one row per CDR3 protein. The sample lists roughly 1,500,000 distinct CDR3 sequences, roughly a third occurring once. The chain has TRBV20-1 and TRBJ2-1; 7 nucleotides agree with TRBD2. Sequences were obtained from cord blood. This TCR derives from a newborn girl in good health. The CDR3 region has the DNA TGCAGTGCCAGAGGGAGGGACTCCTCATACAATGAGCAGTTCTTC. Translation: CSARGRDSSYNEQFF.